These 23 T cell receptor beta chains came from one sample sequenced in a study of blood T cell repertoires in COVID-19 (TCRdb year 2020). Library preparation was by the immunoSEQ multiplex PCR assay. In its TCRdb copy, this immuneACCESS table keeps in-frame sequences only and misses some clones. Where compared with another copy, unresolved V genes explain less than half of these, and the others have no known cause. This sample has 250,000 to 300,000 clones in its table, and approximately 90% of those were observed once. Of the sample, approximately 9% falls within the top ten clones. The sequencing input was PBMCs or T cells enriched from blood (not recorded which). The source is a middle-aged man who had recovered from COVID-19.

In nucleotides, the CDR3 is TGTGCCAGCAGTGGAGGGCCCAGCTCCTACAATGAGCAGTTCTTC. Translating gives CASSGGPSSYNEQFF. J is TRBJ2-1 and V is TRBV6-4; D perhaps matches TRBD2 (5 bases). V was shortened by 4 bases and J by 0 bases, with 10 bases between the two germline ends. The CDR3 extends over 15 amino acids. From germline, CDR1 is MRHNA and CDR2 SNTAGT.

V usage is TRBV19 and J usage is TRBJ1-2; D unclear. The CDR3 is 13 amino acids. Deletions cut 6 bases from V and 3 bases from J, with 11 bases between. Germline lookup yields CDR1 LNHDA and CDR2 SQIVND (reference sequence). The CDR3 here is CASRKRQDYGYTF. CDR3 in DNA: TGTGCCAGTAGGAAACGACAAGACTATGGCTACACCTTC.

The chain uses TRBV2 and TRBJ1-6; 9 positions match TRBD1. Germline CDR1 reads SNHLY; CDR2 reads FYNNEI. With 6 bases clipped from V and 0 bases from J, the junction kept 12 bases outside the gene matches. The CDR3 length is 19 residues. The CDR3 DNA is TGTGCCAGCAGCCAGACAGGGGGACTTAGGAGCTCCTATAATTCACCCCTCCACTTT. Translating gives CASSQTGGLRSSYNSPLHF.

CDR3 in amino acids: CAWQRDSLDNSPLHF. The CDR3 nucleotides read TGTGCCTGGCAAAGAGACAGCCTCGATAATTCACCCCTCCACTTT. The chain recombines TRBV30 with TRBJ1-6, with D perhaps TRBD1 (5 bases). CDR3 size: 15 residues. Germline CDR1 reads GTSNPN; CDR2 reads SVGIG (reference sequence). V was cut by 5 bases and J by 5 bases, with 16 bases left in between.

The chain uses TRBV27 and TRBJ1-5; a possible D gene is TRBD1 (5 bases). CDR3 length: 15 amino acids. Germline V gene lookup returns CDR1 MNHEY and CDR2 SMNVEV (reference sequence). The V end lost 0 bases, the J end lost 8 bases, and 14 bases lay between the germline ends. CDR3 sequence reads: CASSLSPGWGEPQHF. In nucleotides, the CDR3 is TGTGCCAGCAGTTTATCCCCAGGGTGGGGGGAGCCCCAGCATTTT.

This clone was recorded only once. The chain is built from TRBV19 and TRBJ2-2; TRBD2 matches 10 bases. CDR1 LNHDA and CDR2 SQIVND come from the germline V gene (reference sequence). J gave up 4 bases and V 7 bases, and 6 bases lay outside the gene matches. This CDR3 is built from 15 residues. The CDR3 bases are TGTGCCAGTACCAGCGGGAGGGCAGGCACCGGGGAGCTGTTTTTT. Encoded protein: CASTSGRAGTGELFF. Based on the CDR3 plus reference TRBV19 and TRBJ2-2, the full variable domain is DGGITQSPKYLFRKEGQNVTLSCEQNLNHDAMYWYRQDPGQGLRLIYYSQIVNDFQKGDIAEGYSVSREKKESFPLTVTSAQKNPTAFYLCASTSGRAGTGELFFGEGSRLTVL.

For the CDR3, the DNA is TGTGCCAGCAGTGACGGGCAGGGGGGCAATCAGCCCCAGCATTTT. As protein: CASSDGQGGNQPQHF. The chain uses TRBV6-1 and TRBJ1-5; TRBD1 matches at 7 bases. CDR1 is MNHNS and CDR2 is SASEGT in the germline V gene. V shed 3 bases and J 2 bases; nucleotides not matched to a gene: 4. The CDR3 spans 15 residues.

This clone was seen once. The genes are TRBV12-3 or TRBV12-4 and TRBJ2-1; D not resolved. The V end lost 6 bases, the J end lost 4 bases, and 7 bases lay between the germline ends. CDR3 length equals 12 residues. The CDR3 sequence is CASSRSYNEQFF. CDR3 nucleotide sequence: TGTGCCAGCAGCCGCAGTTACAATGAGCAGTTCTTC.

The chain joins TRBV5-8 to TRBJ1-2, with 7 bases that match TRBD1. Germline lookup yields CDR1 SGHTS and CDR2 YDEGEE. Trimming cost V 4 bases and J 6 bases; bases outside gene matches: 9. The CDR3 covers 14 residues. CDR3 protein: CASSHADRADGYTF. Written as DNA, the CDR3 is TGTGCCAGCAGCCATGCTGACAGGGCTGATGGCTACACCTTC.

This clone was counted only a few times. The rearrangement links TRBV5-8 to TRBJ2-1; 8 bases line up with TRBD1. Germline CDR1 is SGHTS and CDR2 is YDEGEE. The CDR3 length is 15 residues. The V segment lost 5 bases and the J segment 10 bases; nucleotides outside the gene matches: 14. The DNA for the CDR3 is TGTGCCAGCAGACGAGGCCGACAGGGGCTTCCAGAGCAGTTCTTC. Translating gives CASRRGRQGLPEQFF.

The V call is TRBV11-2, the J call TRBJ2-3; TRBD2 matches at 11 bases. Germline loops: CDR1 SGHAT, CDR2 FQNNGV. After removal of 3 bases from V and 0 bases from J, the junction contained 5 bases not matched to a gene. This CDR3 comprises 17 residues. The CDR3 sequence: CASSFASGGTSTDTQYF. Written as DNA, the CDR3 is TGTGCCAGCAGCTTTGCTAGCGGGGGGACTAGCACAGATACGCAGTATTTT.

The chain links TRBV5-1 to TRBJ2-5, with 7 bases lining up with TRBD2. V lost 2 bases and J lost 5; bases outside the gene matches: 3. CDR1 is SGHRS and CDR2 is YFSETQ in the germline V gene. CDR3 length: 13 residues. The DNA for the CDR3 is TGCGCCAGCAGCTTCCCCGGGGGGGAGACCCAGTACTTC. It encodes CASSFPGGETQYF.

The rearrangement joins TRBV28 to TRBJ2-1; D remains unclear. Germline CDR1 and CDR2: MDHEN and SYDVKM. CDR3 length equals 11 residues. V gave up 3 bases and J gave up 9 bases, with 6 bases separating them. Here the CDR3 reads CASSFKLEQFF. The CDR3 DNA reads TGTGCCAGCAGTTTTAAGCTTGAGCAGTTCTTC.

This chain joins TRBV11-2 and TRBJ2-1, with 9 positions matching TRBD2. The CDR3 has 17 amino acids. After removal of 5 bases from V and 4 bases from J, the junction contained 12 bases not matched to a gene. Germline V CDR1 and CDR2: SGHAT, FQNNGV. The CDR3: CASSQIPGLAVYNEQFF. Here the CDR3 DNA reads TGTGCCAGCAGCCAAATACCGGGACTAGCAGTATACAATGAGCAGTTCTTC.

This sequence joins TRBV29-1 and TRBJ2-7, with D possibly matching TRBD1 (5 bases). This CDR3 spans 11 amino acids. The ends were cut back, 6 bases at V and 6 bases at J, with 12 bases in the middle. Germline V gives CDR1 SQVTM, CDR2 ANQGSEA. The CDR3 DNA is TGCAGCGTCGTAAGGGGCATCGAGCAGTACTTC. Its protein is CSVVRGIEQYF.

The chain recombines TRBV7-8 with TRBJ1-2; D ambiguous. Germline loops: CDR1 SGHVS, CDR2 FQNEAQ. The CDR3 totals 15 residues. The V and J ends lost 5 bases and 4 bases respectively, with 17 bases between them. DNA for the CDR3: TGTGCCAGCAGCCCCGGGAGAACGGAAACCTATGGCTACACCTTC. This gives the protein CASSPGRTETYGYTF.

The V call is TRBV6-5, the J call TRBJ1-2, with D unclear. The CDR3 covers 14 residues. Germline-derived CDR1 and CDR2 are MNHEY and SVGAGI. Trimming removed 2 bases at V and 2 bases at J, with 9 bases between. CDR3 nucleotides: TGTGCCAGCAGTTACGAACAGAGAAACTATGGCTACACCTTC. It encodes CASSYEQRNYGYTF.

The chain recombines TRBV6-1 with TRBJ1-5; no clear D. Germline-derived CDR1 and CDR2 are MNHNS and SASEGT. V lost 0 bases and J lost 2, with 11 bases in between. The CDR3 extends over 16 amino acids. CDR3 nucleotides: TGTGCCAGCAGTGAAGCGCTTGGTAGCGGCAATCAGCCCCAGCATTTT. Amino acids: CASSEALGSGNQPQHF.

This chain joins TRBV4-1 and TRBJ2-3; TRBD2 agrees at 11 bases. This CDR3 is built from 18 residues. Germline V gene data show CDR1 as MGHRA and CDR2 as YSYEKL. J lost 5 bases, V lost 1 base, and 11 bases had no gene match. The CDR3 region is CASSQGLAGGRLGDTQYF. CDR3 nucleotide sequence: TGCGCCAGCAGCCAAGGGTTAGCGGGGGGGCGACTCGGAGATACGCAGTATTTT.

As regards this clone: The junction and the germline gene differ at one end; a read error may be behind it. The rearrangement joins TRBV3-1 (or the pseudogene TRBV3-2) to TRBJ2-5; tentative D call: TRBD2 (6 bases). This CDR3 spans 13 amino acids. Per the germline V gene, CDR1 is LGHDT and CDR2 is YNNKEL (reference sequence). CDR3 nucleotide sequence: TGTGCCAGCAGCCAAGACTCTTCGGGAGTCGACCACTTC. Translating it yields CASSQDSSGVDHF.

The chain uses TRBV6-1 and TRBJ1-5, with unresolved D. CDR3 length equals 13 residues. Looked up from germline, CDR1 is MNHNS and CDR2 is SASEGT. V lost 3 bases to trimming and J lost 4 bases, with 7 bases between them. The CDR3 region has the DNA TGTGCCAGCAGTGACGCGGTTAATCAGCCCCAGCATTTT. Translating it yields CASSDAVNQPQHF.

This chain links TRBV12-3 or TRBV12-4 with TRBJ2-2; D not resolved. This CDR3 comprises 13 residues. V was shortened by 3 bases and J by 8 bases, with 10 bases between the two germline ends. This CDR3 reads CASSFAQIGELFF. The DNA for the CDR3 is TGTGCCAGCAGTTTTGCCCAGATTGGGGAGCTGTTTTTT.

This clone was observed once. This chain connects TRBV27 to TRBJ2-1; 9 nucleotides line up with TRBD2. V gave up 0 bases and J gave up 5 bases; unmatched junction bases: 2. CDR1 MNHEY and CDR2 SMNVEV come from the germline V gene (reference sequence). The length of the CDR3 is 15 residues. DNA for the CDR3: TGTGCCAGCAGTTTATCACCTAGCGGGAACAATGAGCAGTTCTTC. It yields the protein CASSLSPSGNNEQFF.